The sequence of this T cell receptor beta chain was determined in a study of blood T cell repertoires in COVID-19 (dated by TCRdb to about 2020). With respect to the entire study: The collaborator samples originated in the United States, Italy and Spain and spanned the acute and convalescent phases of COVID-19. The repertoires were released in a freely available public database intended as a resource for research on the immune response to SARS-CoV-2. The prospective study material was composed of cDNA or gDNA derived from T cells, B-cell-depleted T cells, or PBMCs. Where available, HLA class I and class II types were taken from metadata supplied by the sample provider and were not determined by assay-based typing. Deeply sampled blood TCRbeta repertoires from subjects exposed to, actively infected with, or recovered from COVID-19 were included in the dataset. Samples were obtained from the ongoing ImmuneRACE study (first 160 participants) and from over 1,000 subjects provided by 6 global collaborators. The sample metadata nearly always contained a de-identified subject ID, COVID-19 status, age in years and sex. What the authors observed across the whole study: The quantity of clinical and demographic metadata differed by source and by participant and was supplied without curation.

The immunoSEQ Assay, a bias-controlled multiplex PCR, was used to amplify TCRbeta CDR3 regions from genomic DNA. In the source study's methods: The number of nucleated cells in each sample was estimated by amplification of reference gene primers within the assay. To quantify the absolute abundance of each unique TCRbeta CDR3 rearrangement, sequence reads were collapsed and filtered. For each sample, productive Simpson clonality was calculated as the square root of Simpson's diversity index over productive rearrangements. TCRdb obtained this table from immuneACCESS and retained in-frame rearrangements with V and J assigned. These tables miss some clones; where compared with another copy, unresolved V genes account for less than half of the shortfall, and the remainder is unexplained. D and trimming were read from the DNA, whereas the V and J calls and clone size are those reported in that table. The sample table holds approximately 87,000 clones, of which roughly 80% were seen once. Jointly, the top ten make up around a sixth of the sample.

A remark on this clone: Its cognate antigen has yet to be identified. One base away there is no much larger clone; base qualities are not given.

Each collaborating institution followed its own protocols to collect whole blood in K2EDTA tubes. Collaborator samples were shipped for TCRbeta analysis as frozen whole blood, isolated PBMCs, or DNA extracted from either sample type. CDR1 and CDR2 were assigned from the germline V gene as MNHEY and SVGAGI. Clipping removes 6 bases from V and 5 bases from J, with 7 as the unmatched junction base count. Including cysteine and phenylalanine, the CDR3 has 15 amino acids. Only the CDR3 region is kept as DNA, spanning 45 bases read in frame from base 1. In this chain, TRBV6-5 is recombined with TRBJ2-4; 10 middle bases align to TRBD1. The source of this sequence is a woman older than 75 with acute or convalescent COVID-19. The material sequenced was peripheral blood. This receptor has the CDR3 CASRRGQGRENIQYF. The sequenced DNA: TGTGCCAGCAGACGGGGACAGGGGAGGGAAAACATTCAGTACTTC.